What follows describes a single T cell receptor (beta chain). The PCR used 60 Vbeta and 13 Jbeta primers. Sequencing was performed with immunoSEQ multiplex PCR; in TCRdb, only in-frame clones are kept and a portion is missing. The data show over 150,000 clones, about three quarters seen once. The CDR3 runs 14 residues. Trimming left V 2 bases short and J 4 bases short, with 11 bases between. Germline values: CDR1 MGHDK, CDR2 SYGVNS. The data derive from a study of cytomegalovirus exposure and HLA in healthy donors. V usage is TRBV25-1 and J usage is TRBJ1-2; perhaps TRBD1 as D (5 bases). The sample taken for sequencing was PBMCs. This TCR was recovered from a woman aged 40 to 49 in good health and CMV-seronegative. CDR3 sequence (DNA): TGTGCCAGCAGTGAACCCGGACAAAGCTATGGCTACACCTTC. This encodes CASSEPGQSYGYTF.